This note documents a single T cell receptor beta chain sequence. How the authors handled the data: Amplified reference gene primers provided the basis for estimating nucleated cell counts. Clones were sequenced by immunoSEQ multiplex PCR, and TCRdb holds only the in-frame ones, with some missing. D and trimming were read from the DNA, whereas the V and J calls and clone size are those reported in that table. This sample has about 94,000 clones, with 75% to 90% found just once. The CDR3 spans 14 residues. V dropped 5 bases and J dropped 3; count of bases not matched to a gene: 8. In germline, CDR1 is GTSNPN, CDR2 SVGIG (reference sequence). The data derive from a study of blood T cell repertoires in COVID-19. Whole-study context: There were acute and convalescent COVID-19 samples, and they came from the United States, Italy and Spain. The analysed material was cDNA or gDNA that came from T cells, B-cell-depleted T cells, or PBMCs.

This sequence was found in a human donor in a cohort sampled during active COVID-19. The chain employs TRBV30 and TRBJ2-7, with 9 bases that match TRBD2. Sequenced input: peripheral blood. The DNA for the CDR3 is TGTGCCTGGGGCCGCAGCGGGAGGTTCTACGAGCAGTACTTC. Its protein product is CAWGRSGRFYEQYF.